This TCR beta chain was profiled in a study of OX40 agonist ivuxolimab in advanced cancers. Germline CDR1 and CDR2: MDHEN and SYDVKM. The CDR3 extends over 13 amino acids. The V and J ends lost 4 bases and 5 bases, in that order; junction bases with no gene match: 3. This clone was seen just once. The repertoire was sequenced with immunoSEQ multiplex PCR; TCRdb's copy has only in-frame clones and lacks some. The data contain some 89,000 clones, around 84% of them singletons. This clonotype originated in an adult with an advanced solid tumor such as melanoma, head and neck, liver or kidney cancer. The V call is TRBV28, the J call TRBJ2-3; 7 nucleotides match TRBD2. The sequenced sample was CD4+ or CD8+ T cells sorted from blood, obtained in a trial of the OX40 agonist ivuxolimab. CDR3 bases: TGTGCCAGCAGTTCAGGGAGGGAAGATACGCAGTATTTT. It specifies CASSSGREDTQYF.